This is a list of T cell receptor beta chains from one sample in a study of blood T cells in healthy people across ages. From the 5' RACE reads, TCRdb called clonotypes with MiXCR, one entry per CDR3 protein. The sample yields roughly 1.5 million distinct CDR3 sequences, 35% to 45% seen once. Material for sequencing was blood. These receptors were obtained from a woman aged 18-35 years in good health. Each CDR3 is given with its conserved first and last residue. Each record gives: CDR3 DNA, CDR3 protein, clone size, D gene, V gene, J gene. A D gene is named only where the DNA matches it firmly. Where a row states a size, it is once, few, many or the class of an expanded clone; other rows omit it.

TGCGCCACCTCACCGGGACGGCGGAACACTGAAGCTTTCTTT	CATSPGRRNTEAFF	few	NA	TRBV4-3	TRBJ1-1
TGTACCAGCACCAGAGATCCCGCCAAAAACATTCAGTACTTC	CTSTRDPAKNIQYF	NA	NA	TRBV28	TRBJ2-4
TGCGCCAGCAGCGGGACAGGCCCCTACAATGAGCAGTTCTTC	CASSGTGPYNEQFF	NA	TRBD1	TRBV4-3	TRBJ2-1
TGTGCCAGCAGGAGACAGGGAAATACTGGGGCCAACGTCCTGACTTTC	CASRRQGNTGANVLTF	NA	TRBD1	TRBV3-1	TRBJ2-6
TGCGCCAGCAGCTTGACCGCCAGCCAAGCTAACTATGGCTACACCTTC	CASSLTASQANYGYTF	NA	NA	TRBV5-1	TRBJ1-2
TGCGCCAGCAGCCAAGATAGAGTTGGAGCTACTAGAGGGGGCTACACCTTC	CASSQDRVGATRGGYTF	few	NA	TRBV4-3	TRBJ1-2
TGTGCCAGCAGTGCCGCTAGCGGAGGGGCCTACAATGAGCAGTTCTTC	CASSAASGGAYNEQFF	NA	TRBD2	TRBV2	TRBJ2-1
TGTGCCAGCAGTTACGTGGTCAGGGGGCACGAGCAGAACTTC	CASSYVVRGHEQNF	NA	TRBD1	TRBV6-2/TRBV6-3	TRBJ2-7
TGCGCCAGCAGCACCGGGGCCCTAGAGACCCAGTACTTC	CASSTGALETQYF	NA	NA	TRBV5-1	TRBJ2-5
TGCGCCAGCAGCCAAGCACTAGCGGCAGAATACGAGCAGTACTTC	CASSQALAAEYEQYF	few	TRBD2	TRBV4-1	TRBJ2-7
TGTGCCAGCTCACCCCGTGGGGGTGGCGCAGATACGCAGTATTTT	CASSPRGGGADTQYF	NA	NA	TRBV18	TRBJ2-3
TGTGCCAGCAGACAACAGGGGCGCACTGAAGCTTTCTTT	CASRQQGRTEAFF	NA	TRBD1	TRBV6-5	TRBJ1-1
TGCAGCGTTGTAGTCGACAGGTCCAGAGAAGGCTACACCTTC	CSVVVDRSREGYTF	NA	NA	TRBV29-1	TRBJ1-2
TGTGCCACCAGTCGGGGACAGGGGAACACAGATACGCAGTATTTT	CATSRGQGNTDTQYF	NA	TRBD1	TRBV24-1	TRBJ2-3
TGTGCCAGTAGTGATCCCCGGCCTGACGATGGCTACACCTTC	CASSDPRPDDGYTF	NA	NA	TRBV2	TRBJ1-2
TGTGCCAGCAGTTCCGGGACAGCGGTCTATGGCTACACCTTC	CASSSGTAVYGYTF	NA	TRBD1	TRBV6-1	TRBJ1-2
TGTGCCAGCAGTAAACTAGCGGTCCCCCACACGAGCTCCTACAATGAGCAGTTCTTC	CASSKLAVPHTSSYNEQFF	NA	TRBD2	TRBV6-1	TRBJ2-1
TGCAGCCATTCACAGGGTAACGAGCAGTACTTC	CSHSQGNEQYF	NA	NA	TRBV29-1	TRBJ2-7
TGTGCCAGCAGCTTAGCGGGGGGGCGGTTCGGAGAGACCCAGTACTTC	CASSLAGGRFGETQYF	few	NA	TRBV7-2	TRBJ2-5
TGTGCCAGCAGCTCACAACTAGCGGGACTTGGGAATGAGCAGTACTTC	CASSSQLAGLGNEQYF	NA	TRBD2	TRBV7-3	TRBJ2-7
TGTGCCAGCAGCCCAACAGCGGGAGGTCCCAAAAACATTCAGTACTTC	CASSPTAGGPKNIQYF	NA	TRBD2	TRBV3-1	TRBJ2-4
TGCAGTGTCAGCGCGGGGGCCCGAGGAGATACGCAGTATTTT	CSVSAGARGDTQYF	NA	NA	TRBV20-1	TRBJ2-3
TGTGCTAGCAGCTTAGTCAAGACACGATCCTACGAGCAGTACTTC	CASSLVKTRSYEQYF	NA	NA	TRBV7-2	TRBJ2-7
TGTGCCAGCAGCTCTACAGGGGGGCTCGAGCAGTACTTC	CASSSTGGLEQYF	NA	TRBD1	TRBV7-2	TRBJ2-7
TGCGCCAGCAGCGCTTTGGGACAGGGGAACTATGGCTACACCTTC	CASSALGQGNYGYTF	NA	TRBD1	TRBV5-1	TRBJ1-2
TGTGCCAGCAGTGGTAGGGGTCGGGACTCCTACGAGCAGTACTTC	CASSGRGRDSYEQYF	NA	NA	TRBV6-2/TRBV6-3	TRBJ2-7
TGTGCCAGCGCCAATAGCGGGAGTCTAACAGATACGCAGTATTTT	CASANSGSLTDTQYF	NA	TRBD2	TRBV6-1	TRBJ2-3
TGCAGTGCTAGTAAGGCTAGCGGGTACGAGCAGTACTTC	CSASKASGYEQYF	few	TRBD2	TRBV20-1	TRBJ2-7
TGCGCCAGCAGCTTGAGTCGGGGGAGGGCGGAAAAACTGTTTTTT	CASSLSRGRAEKLFF	NA	NA	TRBV5-1	TRBJ1-4
TGTGCCACCAGTGATTACCCCGTGGACGGACCGTTATTGACTTACAATGAGCAGTACTTC	CATSDYPVDGPLLTYNEQYF	once	NA	TRBV24-1	TRBJ2-5
TGCGCCAGCAGCTTGGGTCCGAGTACCTACAATGAGCAGTACTTC	CASSLGPSTYNEQYF	few	NA	TRBV5-1	TRBJ2-7
TGTGCCAGCAGCCCCCGCTTCCGGACAGGGCTCGAGGGTCACACCGGGGAGCTGTTTTTT	CASSPRFRTGLEGHTGELFF	NA	TRBD1	TRBV7-8	TRBJ2-2
TGCGCCAGCAGCCAAGACTTCCGGAGCTCCTACAATGAGCAGTTCTTC	CASSQDFRSSYNEQFF	many	NA	TRBV4-3	TRBJ2-1
TGTGCCAGCAGTTTGGAGATAGCTCTCCGTGATACGCAGTATTTT	CASSLEIALRDTQYF	NA	NA	TRBV27	TRBJ2-3
TGTGCCCGCAGCTTGACTATACCGAACGAGCAGTACTTC	CARSLTIPNEQYF	NA	NA	TRBV5-8	TRBJ2-7
TGTGCCAGCAGTTACTCGGGACTAGCCAACAGTTGGGCAGATACGCAGTATTTT	CASSYSGLANSWADTQYF	NA	TRBD2	TRBV6-5	TRBJ2-3
TGTGCCAGCAGCTTAGGGGCAGGGGTTAACCACGAGCAGTACTTC	CASSLGAGVNHEQYF	once	NA	TRBV7-9	TRBJ2-7
TGCGCCAGCAGCCAAGCTGGAGGGGATTTCACTGAAGCTTTCTTT	CASSQAGGDFTEAFF	few	NA	TRBV4-1	TRBJ1-1
TGCGCCAGCAGCCAAGATGAGGAGACCCCCTACAATGAGCAGTTCTTC	CASSQDEETPYNEQFF	many	NA	TRBV4-3	TRBJ2-1
TGCAGTGCTCGACTTAGGCAGCGGACCTATGGCTACACCTTC	CSARLRQRTYGYTF	few	NA	TRBV20-1	TRBJ1-2
TGTGCCAGCAGCACAACTAGCGGGGGGGCCCCGTATTTT	CASSTTSGGAPYF	NA	TRBD2	TRBV7-9	TRBJ2-3
TGCAGCGCCCCCGTCCGGAGCGATGAGCAGTTCTTC	CSAPVRSDEQFF	few	NA	TRBV29-1	TRBJ2-1
TGCGCCAGCAGTGGACTAGCGGGAAACTACGAGCAGTACTTC	CASSGLAGNYEQYF	few	TRBD2	TRBV10-2	TRBJ2-7
TGTGCCAGCAGTTTATCCCATATAGCGGGGAGCTCCTACAATGAGCAGTTCTTC	CASSLSHIAGSSYNEQFF	NA	TRBD2	TRBV28	TRBJ2-1
TGTGCCAGCAGTGAAGCCGCTAGCGGGGAGCAGTTCTTC	CASSEAASGEQFF	NA	TRBD2	TRBV6-1	TRBJ2-1
TGTGCCAGCTCACCAAGTTCGCAGAACACTGAAGCTTTCTTT	CASSPSSQNTEAFF	NA	NA	TRBV18	TRBJ1-1
TGCGCCAGCACAAAGCGGGCTCCGAACACCGGGGAGCTGTTTTTT	CASTKRAPNTGELFF	NA	NA	TRBV4-3	TRBJ2-2
TGCAGCGTTCCTTCCCCCCTAGCAGGTGAGCAGTACTTC	CSVPSPLAGEQYF	NA	NA	TRBV29-1	TRBJ2-7
TGTGCCAGGAAAACAGGGCTCTCCAATGAGCAGTACTTC	CARKTGLSNEQYF	NA	NA	TRBV2	TRBJ2-7
TGCAGTGTGGGGGCTCCTAACACCGGGGAGCTGTTTTTT	CSVGAPNTGELFF	NA	NA	TRBV20-1	TRBJ2-2
TGTGCCAGCAGTGGAACAGGTGTTCGAAATTCACCCCTCCACTTT	CASSGTGVRNSPLHF	NA	NA	TRBV6-2/TRBV6-3	TRBJ1-6
TGTGCCAGCAGCCAAGCTCCAAGCGAGCAGTTCTTC	CASSQAPSEQFF	NA	NA	TRBV3-1	TRBJ2-1
TGTGCCATCAGTGAGTCGGGGGACCCAACAGATACGCAGTATTTT	CAISESGDPTDTQYF	few	NA	TRBV10-3	TRBJ2-3
TGCAGTGCTAAACGCCCTAGCGGGAGGGTAGCTGAGCAGTTCTTC	CSAKRPSGRVAEQFF	NA	TRBD2	TRBV20-1	TRBJ2-1
TGTGCCAGCAGCTCAGGGGCGGGATACTATGGCTACACCTTC	CASSSGAGYYGYTF	NA	NA	TRBV7-2	TRBJ1-2
TGTGTCAGCTCACCAAGGAACGGTTACTACGAGCAGTACTTC	CVSSPRNGYYEQYF	NA	NA	TRBV18	TRBJ2-7
TGTGCCAGCAGTTTAAGTCCGACCGACAATGAGCAGTTCTTC	CASSLSPTDNEQFF	once	NA	TRBV12-3/TRBV12-4	TRBJ2-1
TGTGCCAGCAGGAGGGCTATGGTCGCTTCGGGCTACACCTTC	CASRRAMVASGYTF	NA	NA	TRBV27	TRBJ1-2
TGCAGCGTTGGGGGACAGAAAAGAGAGAAAGGCTACACCTTC	CSVGGQKREKGYTF	few	TRBD1	TRBV29-1	TRBJ1-2
TGTGCCATCAGTGAACCGGGACGTAACACCGGAGAGCTGTTTTTT	CAISEPGRNTGELFF	NA	NA	TRBV10-3	TRBJ2-2